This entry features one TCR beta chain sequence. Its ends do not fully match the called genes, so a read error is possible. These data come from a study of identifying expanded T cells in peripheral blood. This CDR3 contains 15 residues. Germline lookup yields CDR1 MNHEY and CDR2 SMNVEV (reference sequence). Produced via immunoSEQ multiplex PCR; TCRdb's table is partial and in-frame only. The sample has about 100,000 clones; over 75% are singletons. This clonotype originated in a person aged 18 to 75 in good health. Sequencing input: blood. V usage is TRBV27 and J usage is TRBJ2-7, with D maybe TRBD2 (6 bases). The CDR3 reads CASSLSRGDTYEQHF. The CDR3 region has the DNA TGTGCCAGCAGTTTATCGCGCGGGGATACCTACGAGCAGCACTTC.